What follows are 5 T cell receptor beta chains derived from one specimen sequenced in a study of blood T cell repertoires in COVID-19 (TCRdb year 2020). The library was obtained by the immunoSEQ multiplex PCR assay. TCRdb obtained this table from immuneACCESS and retained in-frame rearrangements with V and J assigned. These tables miss some clones; where compared with another copy, unresolved V genes account for less than half of the shortfall, and the remainder is unexplained. This sample has roughly 500,000 clones in its table, and around 85% of those were observed once. Jointly, the top ten make up 3.2% of the sample. Sample: peripheral blood. These receptors were obtained from a human donor in a cohort sampled during active COVID-19.

This clone was observed a few times. DNA of the CDR3: TGTGCCAGCAGCCCCAGGGGCAAGACTAGCGGGAACGGCAATGAGCAGTTCTTC. Translated, it gives CASSPRGKTSGNGNEQFF. This chain uses TRBV7-2 with TRBJ2-1, with 11 bases fitting TRBD2. Germline values: CDR1 SGHTA, CDR2 FQGNSA. The CDR3 is made up of 18 amino acids. Trimming removed 5 bases from V and 6 bases from J; junction bases left unmatched: 15.

The chain employs TRBV25-1 and TRBJ1-2, with a possible D match to TRBD1 (6 bases). The CDR3 is made up of 12 amino acids. CDR1 is MGHDK, CDR2 SYGVNS, per germline. Trimming took 6 bases from V and 8 from J, leaving 13 bases between them. CDR3 sequence: CASSRDTKGYTF. Written as DNA, the CDR3 is TGTGCCAGCAGCCGGGACACGAAAGGCTACACCTTC.

This chain joins TRBV24-1 and TRBJ2-7; the match to TRBD1 covers 7 bases. This CDR3 contains 14 residues. Per the germline V gene, CDR1 is KGHDR and CDR2 is SFDVKD. The junction had 9 bases not matched to a gene; V was cut back by 8 bases and J by 3 bases. CDR3 sequence reads: CATMPGSGGYEQYF. DNA of the CDR3: TGTGCCACCATGCCGGGCTCAGGGGGCTACGAGCAGTACTTC.

V is TRBV6-2 or TRBV6-3 and J is TRBJ2-2; 7 bases match TRBD1. The J segment lost 6 bases and the V segment lost 2 bases, leaving 9 bases of the junction unmatched. The germline V gene encodes CDR1 MNHEY and CDR2 SVGEGT. CDR3 length equals 16 residues. The CDR3 spells CASSYEIGGAPGELFF. The CDR3 nucleotides are TGTGCCAGCAGTTACGAGATAGGGGGCGCGCCCGGGGAGCTGTTTTTT.

This clone was counted between two and nine times. The chain combines TRBV10-3 with TRBJ1-1; D gene ambiguous. The V end was cut by 10 bases, the J end by 1 base, with 13 bases between. Germline V gene data show CDR1 as ENHRY and CDR2 as SYGVKD. The CDR3 is 13 residues long. The CDR3: CATRGEKNTEAFF. The CDR3 nucleotides are TGTGCCACCCGGGGTGAAAAGAACACTGAAGCTTTCTTT.